The 10 T cell receptor beta chains reported below all come from one sample, sequenced in a study of CD8 T cells in ankylosing spondylitis. Notes on the study in general: A motif of eight highly homologous TCR beta variants was seen as apparently characteristic of ankylosing spondylitis blood.

One entry per CDR3 protein results from TCRdb running MiXCR on the 5' RACE reads. The sample has around 490,000 distinct CDR3 sequences, about 5.2% seen once. The antigens of these receptors remain unknown. The sample taken for sequencing was blood, either unsorted or a sorted T cell fraction (not recorded which). Receptor source: a male donor with ankylosing spondylitis.

There are many counts of this clonotype. This chain connects TRBV20-1 to TRBJ2-1; D is possibly TRBD2 (5 bases). The germline V gene has CDR1 DFQATT and CDR2 SNEGSKA (reference sequence). This CDR3 has 15 amino acids. V gave up 3 bases and J gave up 1 base, with 13 bases separating them. CDR3 in amino acids: CSASEGSASYNEQFF. DNA of the CDR3: TGCAGTGCTAGTGAGGGTAGCGCATCCTACAATGAGCAGTTCTTC.

This clonotype was counted many times. The chain recombines TRBV10-3 with TRBJ1-2, with TRBD1 as a possible D gene (6 bases). V was pared by 3 bases and J by 7 bases, with 9 bases between. The CDR3 sequence is 12 residues long. Germline-derived CDR1 and CDR2 are ENHRY and SYGVKD. The CDR3 protein is CAISEAGVGYTF. DNA for the CDR3: TGTGCCATCAGTGAAGCAGGGGTTGGCTACACCTTC.

The CDR3 region has the DNA TGTGCCAGCAGCTCCAGGGGGCGGACTAACCGGGGGTACGAGCAGTACTTC. Residues: CASSSRGRTNRGYEQYF. This chain joins TRBV7-9 and TRBJ2-7, with 8 bases fitting TRBD1. V shed 4 bases and J 4 bases; nucleotides not matched to a gene: 15. The length of the CDR3 is 17 residues. In germline, CDR1 is SEHNR, CDR2 FQNEAQ (reference sequence). Full variable domain (rest looked up from reference TRBV7-9 and TRBJ2-7): DTGVSQNPRHKITKRGQNVTFRCDPISEHNRLYWYRQTLGQGPEFLTYFQNEAQLEKSRLLSDRFSAERPKGSFSTLEIQRTEQGDSAMYLCASSSRGRTNRGYEQYFGPGTRLTVT.

This clonotype has at least ten counts. The chain carries TRBV27 and TRBJ2-7, with 7 bases aligning to TRBD2. V dropped 8 bases and J dropped 2; count of bases not matched to a gene: 9. The CDR3 is 14 amino acids. In germline, CDR1 is MNHEY, CDR2 SMNVEV (reference sequence). The CDR3 DNA reads TGTGCCAGCTCCCTCCGGGGGGACGCCTACGAGCAGTACTTC. It encodes CASSLRGDAYEQYF.

This clonotype has at least ten counts. The rearrangement links TRBV28 to TRBJ2-5, with a weak D call TRBD2 (7 bases). With 6 bases removed from V and 1 base from J, the gap between germline ends came to 24 bases. Germline lookup yields CDR1 MDHEN and CDR2 SYDVKM. This CDR3 comprises 18 residues. The CDR3, as DNA: TGTGCCAGCAGAACAGGGAGGGGACATGTTTGGGTCCAAGAGACCCAGTACTTC. It encodes CASRTGRGHVWVQETQYF.

In the case of this clonotype: Being one base from a much bigger clone, this may be a read error. CDR3 nucleotides: TGTGCCAGCAGTTCACTGGGAGGCCACAATGAGCAGCTCTTC. Its protein product is CASSSLGGHNEQLF. J is TRBJ2-1 and V is TRBV12-3 or TRBV12-4; tentative D call: TRBD2 (6 bases). This CDR3 region has 14 residues.

There are a few counts of this clonotype. The V and J genes are TRBV20-1 and TRBJ1-2; no firm D call. This CDR3 is 12 amino acids long. Trimming stripped 1 base from V and 4 bases from J, with 7 bases between. Per the germline V gene, CDR1 is DFQATT and CDR2 is SNEGSKA (reference sequence). The CDR3 protein is CSARVGSYGYTF. The CDR3 DNA is TGCAGTGCTAGAGTTGGGTCCTATGGCTACACCTTC.

The table lists this clonotype with many counts. CDR3 bases: TGTGCCAGCAGCTTAGTAGGGACCGAAACCTACGAGCAGTACTTC. Amino acids: CASSLVGTETYEQYF. The rearrangement uses TRBV7-2 and TRBJ2-7, with D perhaps being TRBD1 or TRBD2 (5 bases each). The CDR3 has 15 amino acids. Germline values: CDR1 SGHTA, CDR2 FQGNSA. The V end lost 1 base, the J end lost 2 bases, and 12 bases lay between the germline ends.

There are many counts of this clonotype. V and J are TRBV4-3 and TRBJ2-1; 8 positions match TRBD2. The V gene's germline CDR1 is LGHNA and CDR2 YSLEER. The CDR3 has 15 residues. Trimming removed 4 bases from V and 10 bases from J; junction bases left unmatched: 12. CDR3 amino acids: CASSLATGGPGEQFF. The DNA for the CDR3 is TGCGCCAGCAGCCTAGCAACGGGAGGGCCTGGGGAGCAGTTCTTC.

This clonotype was counted ten times or more. The rearrangement links TRBV29-1 to TRBJ1-1; maybe TRBD1 (5 bases). Germline CDR1 and CDR2: SQVTM and ANQGSEA. The CDR3 contains 13 residues. The V end was cut by 4 bases, the J end by 1 base, with 10 bases between. The CDR3 DNA reads as TGCAGCGTTGTACCACAGGCGAACACTGAAGCTTTCTTT. Translating it yields CSVVPQANTEAFF.